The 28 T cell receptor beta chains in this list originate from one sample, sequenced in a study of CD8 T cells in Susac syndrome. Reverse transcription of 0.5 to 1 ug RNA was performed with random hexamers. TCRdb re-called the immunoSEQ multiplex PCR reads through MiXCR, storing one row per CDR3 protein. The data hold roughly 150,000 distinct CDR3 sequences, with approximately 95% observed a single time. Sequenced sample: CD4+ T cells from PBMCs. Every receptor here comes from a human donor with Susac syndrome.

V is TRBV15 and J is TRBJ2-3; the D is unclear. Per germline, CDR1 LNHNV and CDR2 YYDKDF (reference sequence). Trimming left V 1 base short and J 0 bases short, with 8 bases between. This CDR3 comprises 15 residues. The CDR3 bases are TGTGCCACCAGCAGAGCATCGGCTAGCACAGATACGCAGTATTTT. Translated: CATSRASASTDTQYF.

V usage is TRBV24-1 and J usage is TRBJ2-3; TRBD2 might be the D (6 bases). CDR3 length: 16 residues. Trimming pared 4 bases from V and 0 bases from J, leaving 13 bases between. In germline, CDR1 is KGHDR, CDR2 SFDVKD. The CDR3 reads CATSDPSAGSTDTQYF. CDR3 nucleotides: TGTGCCACCAGTGACCCCTCCGCGGGGAGCACAGATACGCAGTATTTT.

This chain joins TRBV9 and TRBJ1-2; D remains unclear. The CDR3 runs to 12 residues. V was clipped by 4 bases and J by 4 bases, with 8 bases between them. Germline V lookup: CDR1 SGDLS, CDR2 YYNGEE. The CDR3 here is CASSTRTYGYTF. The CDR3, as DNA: TGTGCCAGCAGCACTCGAACCTATGGCTACACCTTC.

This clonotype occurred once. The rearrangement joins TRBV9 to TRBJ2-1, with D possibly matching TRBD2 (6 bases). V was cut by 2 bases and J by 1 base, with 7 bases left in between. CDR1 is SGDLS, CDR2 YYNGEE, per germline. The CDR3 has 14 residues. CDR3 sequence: CASSVGGSYNEQFF. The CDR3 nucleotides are TGTGCCAGCAGCGTCGGGGGTTCCTACAATGAGCAGTTCTTC.

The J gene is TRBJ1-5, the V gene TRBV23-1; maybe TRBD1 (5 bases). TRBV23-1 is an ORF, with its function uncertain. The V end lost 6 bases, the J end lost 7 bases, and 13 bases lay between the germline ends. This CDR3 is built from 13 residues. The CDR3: CASSQTWGQPQHF. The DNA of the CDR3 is TGCGCCAGCAGCCAAACATGGGGGCAGCCCCAGCATTTT.

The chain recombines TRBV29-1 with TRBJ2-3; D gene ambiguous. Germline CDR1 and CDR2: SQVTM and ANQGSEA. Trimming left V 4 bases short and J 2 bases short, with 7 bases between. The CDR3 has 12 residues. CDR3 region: CSVAPHTDTQYF. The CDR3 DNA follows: TGCAGCGTTGCTCCGCACACAGATACGCAGTATTTT.

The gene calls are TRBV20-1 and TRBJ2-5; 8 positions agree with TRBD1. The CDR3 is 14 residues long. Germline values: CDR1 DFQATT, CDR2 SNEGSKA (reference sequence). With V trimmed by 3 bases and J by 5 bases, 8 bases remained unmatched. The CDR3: CSASRQGAYETQYF. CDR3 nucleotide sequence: TGCAGTGCTAGTCGGCAGGGGGCTTATGAGACCCAGTACTTC.

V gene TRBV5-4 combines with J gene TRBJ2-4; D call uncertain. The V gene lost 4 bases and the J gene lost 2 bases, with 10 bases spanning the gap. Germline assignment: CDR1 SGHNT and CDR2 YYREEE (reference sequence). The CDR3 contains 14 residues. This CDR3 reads CASSLGQTKNIQYF. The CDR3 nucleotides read TGTGCCAGCAGCCTAGGCCAAACCAAAAACATTCAGTACTTC. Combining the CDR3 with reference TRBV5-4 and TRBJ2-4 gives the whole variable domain ETGVTQSPTHLIKTRGQQVTLRCSSQSGHNTVSWYQQALGQGPQFIFQYYREEENGRGNFPPRFSGLQFPNYSSELNVNALELDDSALYLCASSLGQTKNIQYFGAGTRLSVL.

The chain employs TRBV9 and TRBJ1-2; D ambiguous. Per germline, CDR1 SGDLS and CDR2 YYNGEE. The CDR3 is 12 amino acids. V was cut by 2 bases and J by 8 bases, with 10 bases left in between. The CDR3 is CASSVRGYGYTF. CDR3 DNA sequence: TGTGCCAGCAGCGTCCGCGGATACGGCTACACCTTC.

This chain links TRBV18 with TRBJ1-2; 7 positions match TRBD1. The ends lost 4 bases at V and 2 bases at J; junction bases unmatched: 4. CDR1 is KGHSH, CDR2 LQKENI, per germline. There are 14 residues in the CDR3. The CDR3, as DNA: TGTGCCAGCTCACAACAGGGGACCAACTATGGCTACACCTTC. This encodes CASSQQGTNYGYTF.

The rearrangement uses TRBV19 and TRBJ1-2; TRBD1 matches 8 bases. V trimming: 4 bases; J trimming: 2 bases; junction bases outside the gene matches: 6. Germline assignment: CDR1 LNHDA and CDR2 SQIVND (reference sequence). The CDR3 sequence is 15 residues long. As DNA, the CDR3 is TGTGCCAGTAGTAGGCGGACAGGGAACAACTATGGCTACACCTTC. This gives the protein CASSRRTGNNYGYTF.

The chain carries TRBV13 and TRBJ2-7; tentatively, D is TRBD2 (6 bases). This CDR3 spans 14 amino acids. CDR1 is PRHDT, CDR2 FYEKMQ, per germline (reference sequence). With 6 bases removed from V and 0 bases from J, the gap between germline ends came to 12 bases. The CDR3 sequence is CASRPRGASYEQYF. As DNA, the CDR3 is TGTGCCAGCAGGCCACGCGGGGCCTCCTACGAGCAGTACTTC.

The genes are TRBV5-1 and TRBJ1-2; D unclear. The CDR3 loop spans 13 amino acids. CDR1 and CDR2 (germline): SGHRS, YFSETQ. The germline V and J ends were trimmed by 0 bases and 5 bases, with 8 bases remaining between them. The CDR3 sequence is CASSLEQQYGYTF. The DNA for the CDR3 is TGCGCCAGCAGCTTGGAGCAGCAGTATGGCTACACCTTC.

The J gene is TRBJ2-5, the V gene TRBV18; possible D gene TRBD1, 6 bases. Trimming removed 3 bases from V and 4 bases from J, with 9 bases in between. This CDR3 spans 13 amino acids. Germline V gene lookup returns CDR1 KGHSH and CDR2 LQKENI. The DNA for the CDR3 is TGTGCCAGCTCACCCCAACAGGGAGAGACCCAGTACTTC. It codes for CASSPQQGETQYF.

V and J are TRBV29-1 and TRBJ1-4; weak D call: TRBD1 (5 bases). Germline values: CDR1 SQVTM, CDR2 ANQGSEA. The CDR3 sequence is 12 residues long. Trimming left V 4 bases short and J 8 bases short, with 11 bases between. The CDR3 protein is CSVGPGPEKLFF. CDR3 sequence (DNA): TGCAGCGTTGGTCCAGGGCCAGAAAAACTGTTTTTT.

The CDR3 DNA is TGTGCCAGCACCCGCCTACAGGGGAAGGATGGCTACACCTTC. Translation gives CASTRLQGKDGYTF. The chain recombines TRBV3-1 with TRBJ1-2; TRBD1 agrees at 7 bases. Germline assignment: CDR1 LGHDT and CDR2 YNNKEL (reference sequence). CDR3 size: 14 residues. With 7 bases clipped from V and 6 bases from J, the junction kept 11 bases outside the gene matches.

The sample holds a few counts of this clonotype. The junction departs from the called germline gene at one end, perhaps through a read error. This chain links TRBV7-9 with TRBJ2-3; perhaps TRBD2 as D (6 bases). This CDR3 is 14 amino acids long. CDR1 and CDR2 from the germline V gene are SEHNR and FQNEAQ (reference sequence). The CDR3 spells CASSLGGATDTQYF. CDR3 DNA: TGTGCCAGCAGTTTAGGCGGGGCCACAGATACGCAGTATTTT.

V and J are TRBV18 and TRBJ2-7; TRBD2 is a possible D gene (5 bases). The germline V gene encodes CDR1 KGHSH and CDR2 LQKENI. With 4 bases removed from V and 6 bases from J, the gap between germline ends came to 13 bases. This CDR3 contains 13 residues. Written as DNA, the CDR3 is TGTGCCAGCTCACGAGGGCAGGAGTCCGAGCAGTACTTC. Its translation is CASSRGQESEQYF.

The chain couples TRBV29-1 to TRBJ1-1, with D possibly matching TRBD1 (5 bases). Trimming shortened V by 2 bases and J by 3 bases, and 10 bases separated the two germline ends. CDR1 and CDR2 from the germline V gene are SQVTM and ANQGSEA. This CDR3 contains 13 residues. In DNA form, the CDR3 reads TGCAGCGTTGAAAGGGGCAGTGACACTGAAGCTTTCTTT. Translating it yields CSVERGSDTEAFF.

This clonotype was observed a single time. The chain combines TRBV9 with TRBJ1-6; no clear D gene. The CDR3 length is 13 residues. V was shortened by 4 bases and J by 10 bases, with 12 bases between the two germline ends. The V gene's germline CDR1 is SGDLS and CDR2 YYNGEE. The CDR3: CASSPNQESPLHF. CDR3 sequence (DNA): TGTGCCAGCAGCCCCAATCAGGAGTCACCCCTCCACTTT.

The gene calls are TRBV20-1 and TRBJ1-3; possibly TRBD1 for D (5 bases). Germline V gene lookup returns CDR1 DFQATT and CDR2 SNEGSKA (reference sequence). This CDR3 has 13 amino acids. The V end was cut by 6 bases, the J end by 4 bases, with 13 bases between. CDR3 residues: CSAAAGVGNTIYF. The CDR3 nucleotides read TGCAGTGCAGCCGCGGGGGTCGGAAACACCATATATTTT.

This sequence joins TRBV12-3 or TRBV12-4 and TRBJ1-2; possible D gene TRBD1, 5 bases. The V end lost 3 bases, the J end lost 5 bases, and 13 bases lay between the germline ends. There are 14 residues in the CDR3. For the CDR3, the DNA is TGTGCCAGCAGTTTTGATGGGGCCGGGTATGGCTACACCTTC. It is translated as CASSFDGAGYGYTF.

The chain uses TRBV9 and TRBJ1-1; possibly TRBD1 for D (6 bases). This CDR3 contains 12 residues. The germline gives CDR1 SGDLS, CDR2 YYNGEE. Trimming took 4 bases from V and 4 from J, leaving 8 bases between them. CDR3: CASSPDSTEAFF. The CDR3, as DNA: TGTGCCAGCAGCCCGGACAGCACTGAAGCTTTCTTT.

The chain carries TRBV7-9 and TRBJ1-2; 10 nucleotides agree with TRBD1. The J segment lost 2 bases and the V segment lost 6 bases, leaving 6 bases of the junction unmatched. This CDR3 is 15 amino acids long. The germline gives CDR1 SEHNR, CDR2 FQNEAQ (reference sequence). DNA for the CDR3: TGTGCCAGCAGTCCGGGACAGGGGTTGAACTATGGCTACACCTTC. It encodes CASSPGQGLNYGYTF.

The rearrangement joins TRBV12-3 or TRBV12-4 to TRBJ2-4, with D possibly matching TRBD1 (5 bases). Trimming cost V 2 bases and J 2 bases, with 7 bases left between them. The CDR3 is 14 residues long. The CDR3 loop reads CASSLRGTKNIQYF. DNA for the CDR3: TGTGCCAGCAGTTTAAGGGGTACCAAAAACATTCAGTACTTC.

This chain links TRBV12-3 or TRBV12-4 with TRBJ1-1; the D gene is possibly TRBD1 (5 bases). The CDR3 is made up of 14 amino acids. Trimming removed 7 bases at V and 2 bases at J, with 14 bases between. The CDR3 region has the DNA TGTGCCAGCATCCTGTCGGGGGTTAACACTGAAGCTTTCTTT. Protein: CASILSGVNTEAFF.

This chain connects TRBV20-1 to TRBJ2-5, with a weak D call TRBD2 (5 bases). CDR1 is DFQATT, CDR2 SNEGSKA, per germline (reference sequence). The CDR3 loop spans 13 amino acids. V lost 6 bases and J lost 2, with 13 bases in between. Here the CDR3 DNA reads TGCAGTGCCCAGAAACGGGGACAAGAGACCCAGTACTTC. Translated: CSAQKRGQETQYF.

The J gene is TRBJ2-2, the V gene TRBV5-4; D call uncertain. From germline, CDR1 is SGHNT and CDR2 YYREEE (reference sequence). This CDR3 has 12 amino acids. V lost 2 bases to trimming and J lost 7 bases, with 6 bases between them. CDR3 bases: TGTGCCAGCAGCTTTGGGGACGGGGAGCTGTTTTTT. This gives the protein CASSFGDGELFF. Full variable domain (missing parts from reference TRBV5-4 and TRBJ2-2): ETGVTQSPTHLIKTRGQQVTLRCSSQSGHNTVSWYQQALGQGPQFIFQYYREEENGRGNFPPRFSGLQFPNYSSELNVNALELDDSALYLCASSFGDGELFFGEGSRLTVL.